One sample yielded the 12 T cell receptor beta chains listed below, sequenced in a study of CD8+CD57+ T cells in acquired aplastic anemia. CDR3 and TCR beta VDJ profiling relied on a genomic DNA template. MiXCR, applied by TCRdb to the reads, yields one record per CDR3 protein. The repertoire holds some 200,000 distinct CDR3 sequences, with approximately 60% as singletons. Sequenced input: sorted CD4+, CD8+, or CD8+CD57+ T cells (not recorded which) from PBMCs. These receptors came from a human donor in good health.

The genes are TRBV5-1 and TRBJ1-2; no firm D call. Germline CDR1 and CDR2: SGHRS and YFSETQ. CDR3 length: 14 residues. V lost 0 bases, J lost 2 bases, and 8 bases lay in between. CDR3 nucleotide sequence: TGCGCCAGCAGCTTGGGCCAGGACAACTATGGCTACACCTTC. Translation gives CASSLGQDNYGYTF.

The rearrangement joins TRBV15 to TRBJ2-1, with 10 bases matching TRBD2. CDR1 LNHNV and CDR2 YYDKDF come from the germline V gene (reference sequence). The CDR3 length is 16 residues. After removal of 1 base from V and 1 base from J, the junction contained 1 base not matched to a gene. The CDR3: CATSRGTSGSYNEQFF. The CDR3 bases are TGTGCCACCAGCAGAGGGACTAGCGGTTCCTACAATGAGCAGTTCTTC.

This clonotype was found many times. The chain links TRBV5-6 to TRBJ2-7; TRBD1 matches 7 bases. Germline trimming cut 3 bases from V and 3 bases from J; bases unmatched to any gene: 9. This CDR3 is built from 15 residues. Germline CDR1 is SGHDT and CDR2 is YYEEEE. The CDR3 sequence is CASSSQYRDSYEQYF. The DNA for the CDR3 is TGTGCCAGCAGCTCCCAATACCGGGACAGCTACGAGCAGTACTTC.

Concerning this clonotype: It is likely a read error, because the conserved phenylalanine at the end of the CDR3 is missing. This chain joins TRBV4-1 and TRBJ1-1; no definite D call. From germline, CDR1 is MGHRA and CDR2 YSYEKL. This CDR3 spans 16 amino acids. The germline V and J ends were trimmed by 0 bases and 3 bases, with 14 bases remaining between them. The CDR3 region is CASSQDGFGEDTEAFL. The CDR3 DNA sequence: TGCGCCAGCAGCCAAGACGGATTCGGAGAAGACACTGAAGCTTTCCTT.

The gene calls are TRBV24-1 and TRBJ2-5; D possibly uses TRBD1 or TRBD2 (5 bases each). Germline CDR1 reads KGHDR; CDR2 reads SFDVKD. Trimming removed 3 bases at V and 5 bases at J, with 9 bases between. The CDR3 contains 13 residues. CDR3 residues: CATSDGTEETQYF. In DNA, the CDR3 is TGTGCCACCAGTGATGGGACCGAGGAGACCCAGTACTTC.

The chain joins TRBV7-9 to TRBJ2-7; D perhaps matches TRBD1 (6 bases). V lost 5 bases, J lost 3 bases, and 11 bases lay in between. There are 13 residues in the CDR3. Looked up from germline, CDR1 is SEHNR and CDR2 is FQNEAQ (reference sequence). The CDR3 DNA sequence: TGTGCCAGCAGCCCGACAGGCATCTACGAGCAGTACTTC. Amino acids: CASSPTGIYEQYF. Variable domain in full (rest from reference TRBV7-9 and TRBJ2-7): DTGVSQNPRHKITKRGQNVTFRCDPISEHNRLYWYRQTLGQGPEFLTYFQNEAQLEKSRLLSDRFSAERPKGSFSTLEIQRTEQGDSAMYLCASSPTGIYEQYFGPGTRLTVT.

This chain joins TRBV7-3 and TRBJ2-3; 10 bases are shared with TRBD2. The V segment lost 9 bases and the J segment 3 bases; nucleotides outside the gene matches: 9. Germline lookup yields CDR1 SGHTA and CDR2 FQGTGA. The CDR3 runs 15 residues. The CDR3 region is CARGGAGGGTDTQYF. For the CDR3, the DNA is TGTGCCAGGGGTGGAGCGGGAGGGGGGACAGATACGCAGTATTTT.

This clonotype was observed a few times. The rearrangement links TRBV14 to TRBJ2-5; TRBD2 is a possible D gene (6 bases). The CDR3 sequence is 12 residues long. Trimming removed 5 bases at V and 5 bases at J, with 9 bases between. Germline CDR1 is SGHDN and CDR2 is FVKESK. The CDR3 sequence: CASSSSGETQYF. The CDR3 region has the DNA TGTGCCAGCAGCTCCAGCGGGGAGACCCAGTACTTC.

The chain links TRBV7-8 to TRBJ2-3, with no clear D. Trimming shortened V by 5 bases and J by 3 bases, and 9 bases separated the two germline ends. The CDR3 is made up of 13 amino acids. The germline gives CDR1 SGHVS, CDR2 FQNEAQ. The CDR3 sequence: CASSARWTDTQYF. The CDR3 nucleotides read TGTGCCAGCAGCGCAAGGTGGACAGATACGCAGTATTTT.

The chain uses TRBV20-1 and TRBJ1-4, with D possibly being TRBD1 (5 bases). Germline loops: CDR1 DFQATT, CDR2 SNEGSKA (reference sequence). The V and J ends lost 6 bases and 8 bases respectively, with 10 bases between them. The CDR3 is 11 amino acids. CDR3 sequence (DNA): TGCAGTGCGTACAGGAACGAAAAACTGTTTTTT. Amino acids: CSAYRNEKLFF.

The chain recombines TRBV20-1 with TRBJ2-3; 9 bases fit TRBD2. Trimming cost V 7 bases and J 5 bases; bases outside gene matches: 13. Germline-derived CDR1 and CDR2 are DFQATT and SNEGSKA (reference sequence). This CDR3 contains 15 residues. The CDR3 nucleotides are TGCAGTGGGGTTGAGGTAGCGGGAGTAGGAGATACGCAGTATTTT. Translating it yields CSGVEVAGVGDTQYF.

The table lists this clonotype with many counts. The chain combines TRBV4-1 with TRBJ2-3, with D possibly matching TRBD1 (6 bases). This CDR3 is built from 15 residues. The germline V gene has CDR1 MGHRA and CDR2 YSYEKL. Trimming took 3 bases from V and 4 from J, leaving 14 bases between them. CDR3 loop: CASSHTRGSSDTQYF. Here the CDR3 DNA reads TGCGCCAGCAGCCACACCAGGGGTTCTTCAGATACGCAGTATTTT.